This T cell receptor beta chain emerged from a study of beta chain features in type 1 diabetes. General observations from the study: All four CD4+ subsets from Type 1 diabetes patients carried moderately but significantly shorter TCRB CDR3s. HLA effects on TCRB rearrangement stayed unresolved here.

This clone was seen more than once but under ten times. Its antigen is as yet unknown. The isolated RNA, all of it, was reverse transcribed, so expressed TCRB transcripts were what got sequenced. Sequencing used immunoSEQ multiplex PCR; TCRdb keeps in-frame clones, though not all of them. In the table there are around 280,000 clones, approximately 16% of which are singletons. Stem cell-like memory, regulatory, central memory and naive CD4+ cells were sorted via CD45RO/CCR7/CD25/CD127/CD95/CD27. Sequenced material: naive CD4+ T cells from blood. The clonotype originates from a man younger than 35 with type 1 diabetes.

The CDR3 protein is CAWIDRDRGGVTEAFF. The CDR3 DNA follows: TGTGCCTGGATAGATCGGGACAGGGGTGGGGTTACTGAAGCTTTCTTT. This chain links TRBV30 with TRBJ1-1; TRBD1 matches at 10 bases. V lost 4 bases to trimming and J lost 5 bases; unmatched junction nucleotides: 13. CDR3 length equals 16 residues. The V gene's germline CDR1 is GTSNPN and CDR2 SVGIG (reference sequence).